This T cell receptor (beta chain) was sequenced during a study of blood T cell repertoires in COVID-19. Study in general: Spain, Italy and the United States supplied samples that represented acute and convalescent COVID-19.

Germline lookup yields CDR1 MNHEY and CDR2 SVGEGT. The V and J ends lost 1 base and 3 bases, in that order; junction bases with no gene match: 12. This CDR3 has 17 amino acids. Original processing notes: From reference gene primer amplification, estimates of nucleated cell counts were derived. Clones were sequenced by immunoSEQ multiplex PCR, and TCRdb holds only the in-frame ones, with some missing. V and J calls and clone size are as listed in that table; D and trimming were resolved from the DNA. The sample lists around 45,000 clones, roughly 87% occurring once. This clone occurred many times. The V and J genes are TRBV6-2 or TRBV6-3 and TRBJ2-7, with 7 bases identical to TRBD1. Sequenced sample: peripheral blood. This TCR was recovered from a man in his fifties or sixties with active COVID-19. Here the CDR3 reads CASSYLLGQAGVYEQYF. For the CDR3, the DNA is TGTGCCAGCAGTTACTTACTAGGACAGGCAGGCGTCTACGAGCAGTACTTC.